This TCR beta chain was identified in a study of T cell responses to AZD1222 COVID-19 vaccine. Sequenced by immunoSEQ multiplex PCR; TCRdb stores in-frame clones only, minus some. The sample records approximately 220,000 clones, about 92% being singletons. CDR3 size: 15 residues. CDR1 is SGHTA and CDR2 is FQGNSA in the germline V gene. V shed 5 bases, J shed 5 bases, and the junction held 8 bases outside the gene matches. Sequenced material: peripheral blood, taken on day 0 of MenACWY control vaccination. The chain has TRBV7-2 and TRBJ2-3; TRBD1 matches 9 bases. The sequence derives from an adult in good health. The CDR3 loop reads CASSTYTGGRDTQYF. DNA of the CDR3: TGTGCCAGCAGCACGTACACAGGGGGCAGAGATACGCAGTATTTT.